This is a list of T cell receptor beta chains from one sample in a study of blood T cell repertoires in COVID-19. Profiling relied on immunoSEQ multiplex PCR, and the TCRdb table lists in-frame clones only, not all of them. This table holds fewer than 200,000 clones, roughly 86% found once. The sequencing sample was made of peripheral blood. The receptors stem from a woman aged 80 or older with COVID-19, enrolled during active disease. The CDR3 runs from the conserved cysteine through the conserved F or W. A D gene is named only where the DNA matches it firmly. A row's size may be missing; if present it is once, few, many or a size class.

CDR3 protein	CDR3 DNA	J gene	D gene	V gene	clone size	CDR3 length
CASSPTTGGNSGNTIYF	TGTGCCAGCAGCCCAACAACAGGGGGGAACTCTGGAAACACCATATATTTT	TRBJ1-3	TRBD1	TRBV9	NA	17
CASRRQGAGNQPQHF	TGTGCCAGCAGAAGACAGGGGGCGGGCAATCAGCCCCAGCATTTT	TRBJ1-5	TRBD1	TRBV28	NA	15
CASSPSIGVSLYGYTF	TGCGCCAGCAGCCCCTCTATCGGGGTCTCCCTCTATGGCTACACCTTC	TRBJ1-2	NA	TRBV5-1	NA	16
CATSSPGTNTDTQYF	TGTGCCACCAGTAGCCCCGGGACTAACACAGATACGCAGTATTTT	TRBJ2-3	TRBD2	TRBV24-1	NA	15
CASRGAAVETQYF	TGTGCCAGCAGGGGGGCGGCCGTAGAGACCCAGTACTTC	TRBJ2-5	NA	TRBV5-6	NA	13
CASSMGLAGGDTQYF	TGTGCCAGTAGTATGGGACTAGCGGGAGGAGATACGCAGTATTTT	TRBJ2-3	TRBD2	TRBV19	NA	15
CASSVETGVYEQYF	TGTGCCAGCAGCGTGGAAACAGGCGTCTACGAGCAGTACTTC	TRBJ2-7	NA	TRBV9	NA	14
CASSLVQNQPQHF	TGTGCCAGCAGCTTAGTCCAAAATCAGCCCCAGCATTTT	TRBJ1-5	NA	TRBV7-2	few	13
CASSLVPTGELFF	TGTGCCAGCAGTCTAGTCCCCACCGGGGAGCTGTTTTTT	TRBJ2-2	NA	TRBV28	NA	13
CASSRTGTGNNSPLHF	TGCGCCAGCAGCCGCACAGGGACGGGGAATAATTCACCCCTCCACTTT	TRBJ1-6	NA	TRBV5-1	NA	16
CASSHPPDLSF	TGTGCCAGCAGCCATCCCCCGGACTTGTCTTTT	TRBJ1-4	NA	TRBV28	NA	11
CASSPRALGAGNTIYF	TGTGCCAGCTCACCAAGGGCATTGGGAGCTGGAAACACCATATATTTT	TRBJ1-3	NA	TRBV18	NA	16
CASSSGQYGYTF	TGTGCCAGCAGCTCGGGACAGTATGGCTACACCTTC	TRBJ1-2	TRBD1	TRBV7-2	NA	12
CASSLIGGGPRNTGELFF	TGTGCCAGCAGCTTAATTGGGGGAGGGCCTCGGAACACCGGGGAGCTGTTTTTT	TRBJ2-2	TRBD2	TRBV7-3	NA	18
CASTRYNEQFF	TGTGCCAGCACCCGGTACAATGAGCAGTTCTTC	TRBJ2-1	NA	TRBV12-3/TRBV12-4	NA	11
CASSLPDRGSPLHF	TGCGCCAGCAGCCTTCCGGACAGGGGCTCACCCCTCCACTTT	TRBJ1-6	TRBD1	TRBV5-1	NA	14
CATSRDGRLADNTGELFF	TGTGCCACCAGCAGAGATGGTCGTCTAGCTGATAACACCGGGGAGCTGTTTTTT	TRBJ2-2	NA	TRBV15	NA	18
CASSQFDSGELFF	TGTGCCAGCAGCCAATTCGACAGCGGGGAGCTGTTTTTT	TRBJ2-2	NA	TRBV4-2	few	13
CASSLRREGRPGELFF	TGTGCCAGCAGCTTGAGGCGGGAGGGCCGACCCGGGGAGCTGTTTTTT	TRBJ2-2	TRBD2	TRBV7-9	NA	16
CASSATGTSGLTDTQYF	TGTGCCAGCAGCGCGACCGGGACTAGCGGGCTCACAGATACGCAGTATTTT	TRBJ2-3	TRBD2	TRBV7-3	NA	17
CASSFPGRDRGYTF	TGTGCCAGCAGCTTCCCAGGGAGGGATCGTGGCTACACCTTC	TRBJ1-2	NA	TRBV7-2	few	14
CASSLEGRFYEQYF	TGTGCCAGCAGCTTGGAAGGCAGGTTCTACGAGCAGTACTTC	TRBJ2-7	NA	TRBV5-5	NA	14
CASGLGVKIGGDENNEQFF	TGTGCTAGTGGTTTGGGAGTTAAAATAGGAGGGGATGAGAACAATGAGCAGTTCTTC	TRBJ2-1	NA	TRBV12-5	NA	19
CASSLSGDSYEQYF	TGTGCCAGCAGCTTAAGCGGGGACTCCTACGAGCAGTACTTC	TRBJ2-7	TRBD2	TRBV11-3	NA	14
CAIRQVQGDTQYF	TGTGCCATACGACAGGTCCAGGGGGATACGCAGTATTTT	TRBJ2-3	NA	TRBV10-3	once	13
CASSLGKGEQYF	TGCGCCAGCAGTTTGGGAAAGGGGGAGCAGTACTTC	TRBJ2-7	NA	TRBV5-1	few	12
CASSPGTGVRRANMNTEAFF	TGTGCCAGCAGCCCCGGGACAGGGGTCCGGAGAGCCAATATGAACACTGAAGCTTTCTTT	TRBJ1-1	TRBD1	TRBV14	NA	20
CASSRGGYNGYTF	TGTGCCAGCAGTCGGGGGGGGTACAATGGCTACACCTTC	TRBJ1-2	NA	TRBV28	NA	13
CASSLVPGAGNTIYF	TGTGCCAGCAGCTTAGTTCCAGGGGCTGGAAACACCATATATTTT	TRBJ1-3	NA	TRBV7-2	NA	15
CASSSRQGRDEQYF	TGTGCCAGCAGCTCCCGACAGGGAAGAGACGAGCAGTACTTC	TRBJ2-7	TRBD1	TRBV5-8	NA	14
CASRLTGGWNYEQYF	TGTGCCAGCAGACTTACGGGAGGGTGGAACTACGAGCAGTACTTC	TRBJ2-7	TRBD2	TRBV6-6	NA	15
CASSPGTDAYEQYF	TGTGCCAGCAGCCCAGGGACAGATGCCTACGAGCAGTACTTC	TRBJ2-7	TRBD1	TRBV11-2	once	14
CASSVGTSGRYEQYF	TGTGCCAGCAGCGTAGGGACTAGCGGGAGGTACGAGCAGTACTTC	TRBJ2-7	TRBD2	TRBV9	NA	15
CASSLVVLYGYTF	TGTGCCAGCAGCTTGGTGGTACTCTATGGCTACACCTTC	TRBJ1-2	NA	TRBV5-8	NA	13
CASSLAGGSANRGNTIYF	TGTGCCAGCAGCTTAGCTGGGGGCAGCGCGAACCGAGGAAACACCATATATTTT	TRBJ1-3	NA	TRBV7-2	NA	18
CASSPGTVNYGYTF	TGTGCCAGCAGCCCAGGGACAGTCAACTATGGCTACACCTTC	TRBJ1-2	TRBD1	TRBV7-2	few	14
CASSLGQGGTDTQYF	TGTGCCAGCAGCTTGGGACAGGGAGGAACAGATACGCAGTATTTT	TRBJ2-3	NA	TRBV5-4	NA	15